This note documents a single T cell receptor beta chain sequence. The target antigen is unknown. The V segment lost 6 bases and the J segment 10 bases; nucleotides outside the gene matches: 14. Germline V CDR1 and CDR2: MGHDK, SYGVNS. The CDR3 length is 16 residues. This sample stems from a study of identical twins. Template switching supplied a universal primer site; unique molecular identifiers were carried on the cDNA. One entry per CDR3 protein results from TCRdb running MiXCR on the 5' RACE reads. The data hold some 320,000 distinct CDR3 sequences, with roughly 12% observed a single time. Regarding the study as a whole: Invariant populations such as MAIT and iNKT cells could partly muddle zero-insertion analyses.

These data are also associated with another study on yellow fever vaccine responses in identical twins.

The sequenced sample was CD8+ T cells sorted from blood. This chain uses TRBV25-1 with TRBJ2-1; TRBD2 agrees at 11 bases. This receptor was identified in a woman aged 18-29 years in good health. In DNA form, the CDR3 reads TGTGCCAGCAGCAACGTTTTAGCGGGAGGGCCCGGGGAGCAGTTCTTC. The encoded protein is CASSNVLAGGPGEQFF. Full variable domain (outside the CDR3, taken from reference TRBV25-1 and TRBJ2-1): EADIYQTPRYLVIGTGKKITLECSQTMGHDKMYWYQQDPGMELHLIHYSYGVNSTEKGDLSSESTVSRIRTEHFPLTLESARPSHTSQYLCASSNVLAGGPGEQFFGPGTRLTVL.